This TCR beta chain derives from a study of blood T cell repertoires in COVID-19 (dated by TCRdb to 2018 to 2021). Regarding the study in general: Samples covering the acute and convalescent phases of COVID-19 were provided by collaborators in the United States, Italy and Spain. The material from the prospective study consisted of cDNA or gDNA derived from T cells, B-cell-depleted T cells, or PBMCs. The dataset comprised deeply sampled blood TCRbeta repertoires from subjects exposed to, actively infected with, or recovered from COVID-19. The repertoires were released in a freely available public database meant as a resource for research on the immune response to SARS-CoV-2. Samples were obtained from the ongoing ImmuneRACE study (first 160 participants) and from about 1,300 subjects provided by 6 global collaborators. The sample metadata nearly always contained a de-identified subject ID, COVID-19 status, age in years and sex. Where available, HLA class I and class II types were obtained from metadata supplied by the sample provider rather than from assay-based typing. General study outcomes and caveats: The quantity of clinical and demographic metadata differed by source and by participant and was supplied without curation.

From a lookup of the germline V gene, CDR1 and CDR2 are SGHTA and FQGNSA. The CDR3 spans 14 residues, from the cysteine through the phenylalanine. Kept here is only the CDR3 DNA, which spans 42 bases and is read in frame from base 1. At the junction V is shortened by 2 bases and J by 4 bases; bases outside the gene matches: 4. At one collaborating source in Seattle, patients were enrolled during active infection and were followed longitudinally through the course of disease. The collaborating institutions used their own protocols to collect whole blood in K2EDTA tubes. For TCRbeta analysis, collaborators shipped samples in one of three forms: frozen whole blood, isolated PBMCs, or DNA extracted from either of those sample types. About this clone itself: This clone's antigen is unknown. The sample holds no much larger clone one base away, and base qualities are not on file.

TCRbeta CDR3 regions were amplified from genomic DNA using the immunoSEQ Assay, a bias-controlled multiplex PCR. In the paper's pipeline: The number of nucleated cells in each sample was estimated from the amplification of reference gene primers within the assay. To quantify the absolute abundance of each unique TCRbeta CDR3 rearrangement, sequence reads were collapsed and filtered. For each sample, productive Simpson clonality was calculated as the square root of Simpson's diversity index across productive rearrangements. The source is immuneACCESS, and TCRdb retained only in-frame sequences with V and J called. Part of the clones is not carried over; for the studies checked, unresolved V genes explain less than half of this, and the remainder is unexplained. That table furnishes V, J and clone size, whereas the DNA furnished D and trimming. Across this sample there are some 120,000 clones, with 85% seen only once. The ten largest make up 3.2% of the sample.

Sequenced input: peripheral blood. The TCR originated in a woman aged 80 or over with COVID-19, enrolled during active disease. The V and J segments used are TRBV7-2 and TRBJ2-7, with 8 bases matching TRBD2. The CDR3 protein is CASSLWLAGYEQYF. The nucleotide sequence is given as TGTGCCAGCAGCTTATGGTTAGCGGGGTACGAGCAGTACTTC.